Following are 23 T cell receptor beta chains from one sample sequenced in a study of cytomegalovirus exposure and HLA in healthy donors. Amplification used 60 Vbeta primers and 13 Jbeta primers. Some clones are missing from TCRdb's copy, which holds only in-frame ones; the method was immunoSEQ multiplex PCR. The sample comprises more than 150,000 clones, roughly 75% of which are singletons, and 1% rests with the top ten. The specimen sequenced was PBMCs. These receptors were obtained from a woman aged 50 to 60 in good health and CMV-seropositive.

The chain joins TRBV20-1 to TRBJ1-2, with unresolved D. The CDR3 loop spans 11 amino acids. V gave up 3 bases and J gave up 8 bases, with 10 bases separating them. Germline CDR1 DFQATT, CDR2 SNEGSKA (reference sequence). CDR3 residues: CSASENAGYTF. CDR3 in DNA: TGCAGTGCTAGCGAAAACGCGGGCTACACCTTC.

The chain is built from TRBV5-1 and TRBJ1-1; 8 positions match TRBD1. J lost 10 bases, V lost 0 bases, and 5 bases had no gene match. The V gene's germline CDR1 is SGHRS and CDR2 YFSETQ. The CDR3 length is 13 residues. For the CDR3, the DNA is TGCGCCAGCAGCTTGGCCCTTGACAGGGGAGCTTTCTTT. It translates to CASSLALDRGAFF. The whole variable domain, remainder taken from reference TRBV5-1 and TRBJ1-1, is KAGVTQTPRYLIKTRGQQVTLSCSPISGHRSVSWYQQTPGQGLQFLFEYFSETQRNKGNFPGRFSGRQFSNSRSEMNVSTLELGDSALYLCASSLALDRGAFFGQGTRLTVV.

V usage is TRBV29-1 and J usage is TRBJ2-3; 9 nucleotides align to TRBD1. Trimming removed 7 bases from V and 4 bases from J; junction bases left unmatched: 6. Germline V CDR1 and CDR2: SQVTM, ANQGSEA. This CDR3 has 13 residues. The CDR3 region is CSGRQGGSDTQYF. The DNA of the CDR3 is TGCAGCGGTAGACAGGGGGGGTCAGATACGCAGTATTTT.

V gene TRBV5-1 combines with J gene TRBJ2-1; no firm D call. CDR1 is SGHRS, CDR2 YFSETQ, per germline. The CDR3 loop spans 14 amino acids. The V and J ends lost 3 bases and 6 bases respectively, with 13 bases between them. In nucleotides, the CDR3 is TGCGCCAGCAGCTCGCCCGGCGGATCCAATGAGCAGTTCTTC. The encoded protein is CASSSPGGSNEQFF.

This clone showed up just once. This rearrangement joins TRBV7-8 to TRBJ2-7, with TRBD1 matching over 7 bases. The CDR3 spans 15 residues. V dropped 1 base and J dropped 5; count of bases not matched to a gene: 8. The germline V gene has CDR1 SGHVS and CDR2 FQNEAQ. The chain's CDR3 is CASSLGSGRGNEQYF. For the CDR3, the DNA is TGTGCCAGCAGCTTAGGGTCGGGCAGGGGGAACGAGCAGTACTTC. Full variable domain (missing parts from reference TRBV7-8 and TRBJ2-7): GAGVSQSPRYKVAKRGQDVALRCDPISGHVSLFWYQQALGQGPEFLTYFQNEAQLDKSGLPSDRFFAERPEGSVSTLKIQRTQQEDSAVYLCASSLGSGRGNEQYFGPGTRLTVT.

V gene TRBV20-1 combines with J gene TRBJ2-2; D is ambiguous. Trimming left V 6 bases short and J 6 bases short, with 8 bases between. Germline values: CDR1 DFQATT, CDR2 SNEGSKA (reference sequence). The length of the CDR3 is 11 residues. The chain's CDR3 is CSASRAGELFF. The CDR3 region has the DNA TGCAGTGCGTCTCGGGCCGGGGAGCTGTTTTTT.

The genes are TRBV27 and TRBJ1-6, with 7 bases aligning to TRBD1. The CDR3 has 17 amino acids. Looked up from germline, CDR1 is MNHEY and CDR2 is SMNVEV (reference sequence). V was pared by 3 bases and J by 5 bases, with 10 bases of the junction left unmatched. CDR3 protein: CASSFGGTDRNNSPLHF. The CDR3 region has the DNA TGTGCCAGCAGTTTTGGGGGGACGGACAGGAATAATTCACCCCTCCACTTT.

This chain joins TRBV6-5 and TRBJ2-2, with a weak D call TRBD1 (6 bases). Germline-derived CDR1 and CDR2 are MNHEY and SVGAGI. The CDR3 length is 14 residues. Trimming cost V 6 bases and J 3 bases, with 11 bases left between them. CDR3 DNA: TGTGCCAGCAGGAGGACAGCCCACACCGGGGAGCTGTTTTTT. Its translation: CASRRTAHTGELFF.

The genes are TRBV4-3 and TRBJ2-7, with TRBD1 matching over 7 bases. CDR1 is LGHNA and CDR2 is YSLEER in the germline V gene. After removal of 0 bases from V and 1 base from J, the junction contained 6 bases not matched to a gene. The length of the CDR3 is 16 residues. CDR3: CASSQDAGGRSYEQYF. As DNA, the CDR3 is TGCGCCAGCAGCCAAGACGCAGGGGGACGGTCCTACGAGCAGTACTTC.

The chain recombines TRBV6-6 with TRBJ1-1; D gene uncertain. CDR1 is MNHNY, CDR2 SVGAGI, per germline (reference sequence). This CDR3 contains 14 residues. Trimming removed 0 bases from V and 4 bases from J, with 9 bases in between. CDR3 nucleotide sequence: TGTGCCAGCAGTTACTCGGAGGGAATCACTGAAGCTTTCTTT. Translating it yields CASSYSEGITEAFF.

The V call is TRBV28, the J call TRBJ1-5; perhaps TRBD1 as D (5 bases). With 6 bases removed from V and 3 bases from J, the gap between germline ends came to 12 bases. CDR3 size: 14 residues. The germline CDR1 and CDR2 sequences are MDHEN and SYDVKM. The CDR3 coding sequence is TGTGCCAGCAGCCCGGGGGGACCCAATCAGCCCCAGCATTTT. This codes for CASSPGGPNQPQHF.

The CDR3: CASRQEYNEKLFF. CDR3 nucleotide sequence: TGTGCCAGCAGACAGGAATATAATGAAAAACTGTTTTTT. The rearrangement uses TRBV2 and TRBJ1-4, with D tentatively TRBD1 (5 bases). V lost 6 bases and J 4 bases, leaving 9 bases between the germline ends. The CDR3 runs 13 residues. Germline loops: CDR1 SNHLY, CDR2 FYNNEI.

The CDR3 DNA sequence: TGTGCCAGCAGTAGAGTACAGCGGCCGGGCGGGAGGAATGAGCAGTTCTTC. Encoded protein: CASSRVQRPGGRNEQFF. The J gene is TRBJ2-1, the V gene TRBV27; 8 bases line up with TRBD2. The junction had 16 bases not matched to a gene; V was cut back by 5 bases and J by 7 bases. The CDR3 loop spans 17 amino acids. The V gene's germline CDR1 is MNHEY and CDR2 SMNVEV (reference sequence).

The sample holds a few counts of this clone. The V and J genes are TRBV6-5 and TRBJ1-1; the D is unclear. The CDR3 is 15 residues long. V shed 4 bases and J shed 1 base, with 13 bases lying between them. Germline lookup yields CDR1 MNHEY and CDR2 SVGAGI. The DNA of the CDR3 is TGTGCCAGCAGTTCACCCGGTGGCGGGAACACTGAAGCTTTCTTT. It yields the protein CASSSPGGGNTEAFF.

The chain recombines TRBV9 with TRBJ2-5; 11 bases are a match to TRBD2. CDR3 length equals 16 residues. With 3 bases clipped from V and 1 base from J, the junction kept 5 bases outside the gene matches. Germline lookup yields CDR1 SGDLS and CDR2 YYNGEE. The CDR3 sequence: CASSAGLAGAQETQYF. In nucleotides, the CDR3 is TGTGCCAGCAGCGCAGGACTAGCGGGCGCCCAAGAGACCCAGTACTTC.

The CDR3 is CATSREANQPQHF. The CDR3 DNA is TGTGCCACCAGCAGAGAGGCCAATCAGCCCCAGCATTTT. The rearrangement joins TRBV15 to TRBJ1-5, with unresolved D. V was shortened by 0 bases and J by 3 bases, with 3 bases between the two germline ends. CDR3 length: 13 amino acids. Germline CDR1 LNHNV, CDR2 YYDKDF (reference sequence).

This chain links TRBV28 with TRBJ1-2; 9 bases fit TRBD1. The CDR3 length is 16 residues. Germline CDR1 and CDR2: MDHEN and SYDVKM. After removal of 5 bases from V and 0 bases from J, the junction contained 7 bases not matched to a gene. The CDR3: CASSGADRGSNYGYTF. CDR3 in DNA: TGTGCCAGCAGTGGAGCGGACAGGGGTTCTAACTATGGCTACACCTTC.

This chain uses TRBV19 with TRBJ2-5; 9 bases line up with TRBD1. The ends lost 6 bases at V and 5 bases at J; junction bases unmatched: 7. The CDR3 consists of 14 residues. Germline V gene lookup returns CDR1 LNHDA and CDR2 SQIVND (reference sequence). DNA of the CDR3: TGTGCCAGTAGCACCGGGACAGGGTTGGAGACCCAGTACTTC. This sequence encodes CASSTGTGLETQYF.

This chain links TRBV7-2 with TRBJ1-1; tentatively, D is TRBD1 (5 bases). The CDR3 contains 13 residues. Looked up from germline, CDR1 is SGHTA and CDR2 is FQGNSA. Trimming removed 5 bases from V and 1 base from J, with 8 bases in between. CDR3 bases: TGTGCCAGCAGCCACGACAGGAACACTGAAGCTTTCTTT. It is translated as CASSHDRNTEAFF.

V usage is TRBV9 and J usage is TRBJ2-3; 9 bases fit TRBD2. This CDR3 contains 17 residues. Germline V lookup: CDR1 SGDLS, CDR2 YYNGEE. The V and J ends lost 4 bases and 2 bases, in that order; junction bases with no gene match: 11. For the CDR3, the DNA is TGTGCCAGCAGCCCGGGACCGGGCGGGAGGGACACAGATACGCAGTATTTT. This sequence encodes CASSPGPGGRDTDTQYF. The whole variable domain, filled in from reference TRBV9 and TRBJ2-3, reads DSGVTQTPKHLITATGQRVTLRCSPRSGDLSVYWYQQSLDQGLQFLIQYYNGEERAKGNILERFSAQQFPDLHSELNLSSLELGDSALYFCASSPGPGGRDTDTQYFGPGTRLTVL.

The chain uses TRBV5-1 and TRBJ2-3, with D possibly TRBD2 on 5 matching bases. The V gene lost 4 bases and the J gene lost 8 bases, with 11 bases spanning the gap. CDR1 SGHRS and CDR2 YFSETQ come from the germline V gene. This CDR3 is built from 12 residues. The CDR3 DNA follows: TGCGCCAGCAGCGTCGATGGGAGTACGCAGTATTTT. It specifies CASSVDGSTQYF.

This chain joins TRBV5-1 and TRBJ2-7, with TRBD1 matching over 10 bases. The CDR3 is made up of 15 amino acids. CDR1 and CDR2 (germline): SGHRS, YFSETQ. The V gene end was trimmed by 4 bases and the J gene end by 5 bases; junction bases not matched to a gene: 9. CDR3 region: CASSPPFGTGDEQYF. Here the CDR3 DNA reads TGCGCCAGCAGCCCACCCTTTGGGACAGGGGACGAGCAGTACTTC. Full variable domain (missing parts from reference TRBV5-1 and TRBJ2-7): KAGVTQTPRYLIKTRGQQVTLSCSPISGHRSVSWYQQTPGQGLQFLFEYFSETQRNKGNFPGRFSGRQFSNSRSEMNVSTLELGDSALYLCASSPPFGTGDEQYFGPGTRLTVT.

The chain is built from TRBV18 and TRBJ2-5; 9 bases align to TRBD2. CDR1 is KGHSH and CDR2 is LQKENI in the germline V gene. Trimming cost V 6 bases and J 5 bases; bases outside gene matches: 4. The CDR3 totals 13 residues. CDR3 residues: CASSLGLAETQYF. The CDR3 DNA reads as TGTGCCAGCTCCCTAGGACTAGCGGAGACCCAGTACTTC.